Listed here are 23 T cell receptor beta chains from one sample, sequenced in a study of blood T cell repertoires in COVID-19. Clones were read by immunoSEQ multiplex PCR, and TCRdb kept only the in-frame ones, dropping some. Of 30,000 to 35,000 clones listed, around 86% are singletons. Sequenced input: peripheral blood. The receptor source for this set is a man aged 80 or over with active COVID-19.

The CDR3 loop is CASSAMGTGVKETQYF. CDR3 in DNA: TGTGCCAGCAGCGCCATGGGGACAGGGGTTAAAGAGACCCAGTACTTC. The chain links TRBV28 to TRBJ2-5, with 10 positions matching TRBD1. The CDR3 runs to 16 residues. J gave up 3 bases and V 6 bases, and 10 bases lay outside the gene matches. CDR1 MDHEN and CDR2 SYDVKM come from the germline V gene.

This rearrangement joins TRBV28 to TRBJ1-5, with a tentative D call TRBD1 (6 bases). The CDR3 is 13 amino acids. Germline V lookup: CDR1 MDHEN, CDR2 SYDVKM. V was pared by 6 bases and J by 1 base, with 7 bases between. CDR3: CASRQGSNQPQHF. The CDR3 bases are TGTGCCAGCAGGCAGGGGAGCAATCAGCCCCAGCATTTT. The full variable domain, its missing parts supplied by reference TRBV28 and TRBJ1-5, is DVKVTQSSRYLVKRTGEKVFLECVQDMDHENMFWYRQDPGLGLRLIYFSYDVKMKEKGDIPEGYSVSREKKERFSLILESASTNQTSMYLCASRQGSNQPQHFGDGTRLSIL.

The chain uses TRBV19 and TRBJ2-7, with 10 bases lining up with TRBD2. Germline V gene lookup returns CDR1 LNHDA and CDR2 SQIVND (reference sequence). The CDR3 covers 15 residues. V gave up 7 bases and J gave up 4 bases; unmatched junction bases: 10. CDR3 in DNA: TGTGCCAGTAAACTAGCGGGGTCCCCGGGTTACGAGCAGTACTTC. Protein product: CASKLAGSPGYEQYF.

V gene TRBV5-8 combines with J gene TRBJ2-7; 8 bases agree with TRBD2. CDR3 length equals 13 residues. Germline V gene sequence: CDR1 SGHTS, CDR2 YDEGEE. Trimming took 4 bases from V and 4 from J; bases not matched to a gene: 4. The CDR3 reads CASSLAGSYEQYF. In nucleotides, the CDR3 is TGTGCCAGCAGCCTAGCGGGCTCTTACGAGCAGTACTTC.

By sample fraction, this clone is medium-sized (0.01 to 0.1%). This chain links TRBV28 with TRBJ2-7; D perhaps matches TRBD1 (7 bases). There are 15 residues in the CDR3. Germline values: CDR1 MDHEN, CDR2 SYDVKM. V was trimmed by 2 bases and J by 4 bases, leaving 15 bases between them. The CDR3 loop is CASSLGGDSRYEQYF. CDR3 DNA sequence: TGTGCCAGCAGTTTAGGAGGGGACAGTCGATACGAGCAGTACTTC.

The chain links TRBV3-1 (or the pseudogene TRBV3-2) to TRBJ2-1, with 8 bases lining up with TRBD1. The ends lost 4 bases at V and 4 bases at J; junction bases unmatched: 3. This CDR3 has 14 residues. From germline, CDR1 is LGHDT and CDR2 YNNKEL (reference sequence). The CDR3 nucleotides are TGTGCCAGCAGCCGAGACAGGGGATACAATGAGCAGTTCTTC. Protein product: CASSRDRGYNEQFF.

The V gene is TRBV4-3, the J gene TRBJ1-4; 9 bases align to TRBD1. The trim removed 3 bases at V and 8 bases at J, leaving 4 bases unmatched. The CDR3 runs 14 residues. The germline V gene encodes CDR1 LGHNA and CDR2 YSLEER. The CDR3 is CASSQGQGGEKLFF. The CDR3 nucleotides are TGCGCCAGCAGCCAGGGACAGGGAGGAGAAAAACTGTTTTTT.

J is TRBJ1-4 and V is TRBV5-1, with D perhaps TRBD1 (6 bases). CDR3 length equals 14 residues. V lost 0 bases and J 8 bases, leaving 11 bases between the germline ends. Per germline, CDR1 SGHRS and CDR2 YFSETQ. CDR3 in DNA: TGCGCCAGCAGCTTGGGCAGGGGTGGGGAAAAACTGTTTTTT. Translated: CASSLGRGGEKLFF.

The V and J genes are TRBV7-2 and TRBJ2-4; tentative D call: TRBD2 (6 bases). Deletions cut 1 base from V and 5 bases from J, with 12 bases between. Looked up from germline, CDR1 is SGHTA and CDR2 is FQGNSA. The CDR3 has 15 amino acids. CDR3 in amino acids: CASSLDRGSQNIQYF. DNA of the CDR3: TGTGCCAGCAGCTTAGACCGGGGGAGCCAAAACATTCAGTACTTC. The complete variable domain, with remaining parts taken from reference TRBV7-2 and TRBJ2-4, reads GAGVSQSPSNKVTEKGKDVELRCDPISGHTALYWYRQSLGQGLEFLIYFQGNSAPDKSGLPSDRFSAERTGGSVSTLTIQRTQQEDSAVYLCASSLDRGSQNIQYFGAGTRLSVL.

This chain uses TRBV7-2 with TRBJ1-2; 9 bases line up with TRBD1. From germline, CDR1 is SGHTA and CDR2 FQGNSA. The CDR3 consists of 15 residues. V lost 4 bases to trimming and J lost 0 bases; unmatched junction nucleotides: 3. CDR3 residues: CASSSRQGANYGYTF. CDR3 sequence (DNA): TGTGCCAGCAGCTCCAGACAGGGGGCTAACTATGGCTACACCTTC.

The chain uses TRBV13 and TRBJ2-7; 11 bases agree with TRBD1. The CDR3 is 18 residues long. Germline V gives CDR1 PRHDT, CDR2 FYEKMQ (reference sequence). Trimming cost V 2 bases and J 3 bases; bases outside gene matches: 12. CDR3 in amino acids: CASSLSFGLGTGGYEQYF. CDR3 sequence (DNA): TGTGCCAGCAGCTTATCATTCGGCCTTGGGACAGGGGGCTACGAGCAGTACTTC.

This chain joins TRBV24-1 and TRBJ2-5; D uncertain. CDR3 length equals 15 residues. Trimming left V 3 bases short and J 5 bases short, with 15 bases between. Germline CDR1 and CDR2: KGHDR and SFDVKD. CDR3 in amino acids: CATSDPGRLPETQYF. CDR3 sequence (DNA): TGTGCCACCAGTGATCCAGGTCGGCTCCCTGAGACCCAGTACTTC.

CDR3 in amino acids: CAISPQGDGYTF. CDR3 DNA: TGTGCCATCAGTCCCCAGGGGGATGGCTACACCTTC. The chain uses TRBV10-3 and TRBJ1-2, with 7 bases matching TRBD1. This CDR3 comprises 12 residues. V was clipped by 5 bases and J by 6 bases; unmatched bases: 3. Germline V CDR1 and CDR2: ENHRY, SYGVKD.

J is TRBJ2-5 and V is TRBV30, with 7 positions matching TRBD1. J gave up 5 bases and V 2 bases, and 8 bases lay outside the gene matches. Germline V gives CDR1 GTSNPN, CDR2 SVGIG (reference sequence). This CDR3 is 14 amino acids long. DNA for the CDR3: TGTGCCTGGAGTATGGGACAGTTAAGGGAGACCCAGTACTTC. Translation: CAWSMGQLRETQYF.

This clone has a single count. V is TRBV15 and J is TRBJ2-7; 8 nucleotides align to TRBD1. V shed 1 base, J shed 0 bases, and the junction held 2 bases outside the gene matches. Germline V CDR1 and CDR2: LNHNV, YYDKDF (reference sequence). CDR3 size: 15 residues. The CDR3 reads CATSRGGQASYEQYF. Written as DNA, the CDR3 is TGTGCCACCAGCAGAGGGGGACAGGCCTCCTACGAGCAGTACTTC.

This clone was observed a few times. This chain's CDR3 is CASSMTGSNQPQHF. The CDR3 region has the DNA TGTGCCAGCAGCATGACAGGGTCCAATCAGCCCCAGCATTTT. This rearrangement joins TRBV6-1 to TRBJ1-5, with 7 bases identical to TRBD1. The V segment lost 6 bases and the J segment 3 bases; nucleotides outside the gene matches: 5. The CDR3 is made up of 14 amino acids. Germline V lookup: CDR1 MNHNS, CDR2 SASEGT.

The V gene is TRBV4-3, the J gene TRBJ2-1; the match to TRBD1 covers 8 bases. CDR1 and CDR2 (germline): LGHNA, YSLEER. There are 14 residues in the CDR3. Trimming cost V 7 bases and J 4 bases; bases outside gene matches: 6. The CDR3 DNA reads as TGCGCCAGCACGACGGACAGGGCGTACAATGAGCAGTTCTTC. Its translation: CASTTDRAYNEQFF.

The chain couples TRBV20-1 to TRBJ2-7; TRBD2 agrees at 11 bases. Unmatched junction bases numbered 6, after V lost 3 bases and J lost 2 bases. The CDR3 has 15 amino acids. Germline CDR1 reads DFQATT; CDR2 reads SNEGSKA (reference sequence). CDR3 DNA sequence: TGCAGTGCTAGTCTAGCGGGAGGTAACCCCTACGAGCAGTACTTC. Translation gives CSASLAGGNPYEQYF.

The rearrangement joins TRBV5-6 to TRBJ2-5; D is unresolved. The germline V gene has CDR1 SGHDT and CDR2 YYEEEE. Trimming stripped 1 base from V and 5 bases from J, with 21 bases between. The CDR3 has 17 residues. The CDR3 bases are TGTGCCAGCAGCTTGCGTCTGGCGGTAAGATCTCTTGAGACCCAGTACTTC. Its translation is CASSLRLAVRSLETQYF. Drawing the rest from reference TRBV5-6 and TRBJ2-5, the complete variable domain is DAGVTQSPTHLIKTRGQQVTLRCSPKSGHDTVSWYQQALGQGPQFIFQYYEEEERQRGNFPDRFSGHQFPNYSSELNVNALLLGDSALYLCASSLRLAVRSLETQYFGPGTRLLVL.

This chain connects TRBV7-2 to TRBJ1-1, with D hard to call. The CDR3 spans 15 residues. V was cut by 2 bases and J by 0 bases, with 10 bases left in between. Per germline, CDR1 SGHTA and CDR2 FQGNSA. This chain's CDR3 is CASSLTGQMNTEAFF. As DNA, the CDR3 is TGTGCCAGCAGCTTAACGGGTCAGATGAACACTGAAGCTTTCTTT.

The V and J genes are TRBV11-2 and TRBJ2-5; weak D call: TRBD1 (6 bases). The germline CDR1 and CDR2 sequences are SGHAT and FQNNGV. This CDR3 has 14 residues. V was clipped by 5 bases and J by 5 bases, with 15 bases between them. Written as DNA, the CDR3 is TGTGCCAGCAGCCCGCAGGGGTTAAGGGAGACCCAGTACTTC. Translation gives CASSPQGLRETQYF.

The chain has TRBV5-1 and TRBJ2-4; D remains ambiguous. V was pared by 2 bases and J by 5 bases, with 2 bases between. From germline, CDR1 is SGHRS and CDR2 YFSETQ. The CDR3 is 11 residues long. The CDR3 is CASSFENIQYF. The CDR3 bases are TGCGCCAGCAGCTTCGAAAACATTCAGTACTTC.

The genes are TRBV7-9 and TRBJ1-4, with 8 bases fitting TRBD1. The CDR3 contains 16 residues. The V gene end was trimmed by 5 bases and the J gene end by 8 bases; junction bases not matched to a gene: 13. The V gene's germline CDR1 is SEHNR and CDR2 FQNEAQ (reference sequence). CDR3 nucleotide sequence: TGTGCCAGCAGCCACAGCCGGACAGGGCTAGGGGAAAAACTGTTTTTT. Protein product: CASSHSRTGLGEKLFF.